These 22 T cell receptor beta chains were all obtained from the same sample, sequenced in a study of T cell responses to AZD1222 COVID-19 vaccine. Profiled with immunoSEQ multiplex PCR; TCRdb holds only in-frame clones, not every one. The top ten hold about 3.4% of the sample, which has roughly 140,000 clones, 90% seen once. The material was peripheral blood, obtained on day 0 of AZD1222 vaccination. These receptors all come from an adult in good health.

The chain uses TRBV18 and TRBJ1-3; D remains ambiguous. This CDR3 is built from 17 residues. The germline V and J ends were trimmed by 3 bases and 0 bases, with 15 bases remaining between them. Germline CDR1 is KGHSH and CDR2 is LQKENI. The CDR3 spells CASSPFPPIDSGNTIYF. DNA for the CDR3: TGTGCCAGCTCACCCTTTCCCCCCATAGACTCTGGAAACACCATATATTTT.

V gene TRBV6-5 combines with J gene TRBJ1-4, with no clear D. V shed 0 bases and J shed 8 bases, with 13 bases lying between them. From germline, CDR1 is MNHEY and CDR2 SVGAGI. There are 15 residues in the CDR3. The CDR3: CASSYSRRVREKLFF. In nucleotides, the CDR3 is TGTGCCAGCAGTTACTCGCGAAGGGTTCGGGAAAAACTGTTTTTT.

The V call is TRBV30, the J call TRBJ2-7; tentative D call: TRBD1 (5 bases). Germline V gives CDR1 GTSNPN, CDR2 SVGIG (reference sequence). Trimming stripped 6 bases from V and 3 bases from J, with 9 bases between. The CDR3 has 11 amino acids. In DNA, the CDR3 is TGTGCCTGCAGACAGAACTACGAGCAGTACTTC. This codes for CACRQNYEQYF.

The V call is TRBV6-5, the J call TRBJ1-5; tentative D call: TRBD1 (5 bases). CDR3 length equals 13 residues. In germline, CDR1 is MNHEY, CDR2 SVGAGI. The V end lost 8 bases, the J end lost 0 bases, and 8 bases lay between the germline ends. CDR3 residues: CASGGGSNQPQHF. CDR3 DNA: TGTGCCAGCGGGGGGGGTAGCAATCAGCCCCAGCATTTT.

This sequence joins TRBV2 and TRBJ1-3; D perhaps matches TRBD1 (5 bases). Germline CDR1 is SNHLY and CDR2 is FYNNEI. V lost 9 bases and J lost 2, with 11 bases in between. CDR3 size: 13 residues. The CDR3 sequence is CASGTATGNTIYF. The CDR3 nucleotides are TGTGCCAGTGGGACCGCCACTGGAAACACCATATATTTT. Full variable domain (remainder filled in from reference TRBV2 and TRBJ1-3): EPEVTQTPSHQVTQMGQEVILRCVPISNHLYFYWYRQILGQKVEFLVSFYNNEISEKSEIFDDQFSVERPDGSNFTLKIRSTKLEDSAMYFCASGTATGNTIYFGEGSWLTVV.

This chain joins TRBV20-1 and TRBJ2-7; 7 bases agree with TRBD1. Germline V gene sequence: CDR1 DFQATT, CDR2 SNEGSKA (reference sequence). V gave up 3 bases and J gave up 6 bases; unmatched junction bases: 14. This CDR3 has 15 amino acids. CDR3 coding DNA: TGCAGTGCTAGTTCCAGGGACAGCCGTCGCGGCGAGCAGTACTTC. Translated, it gives CSASSRDSRRGEQYF.

The chain couples TRBV5-1 to TRBJ1-4; no reliable D call. Trimming took off 0 bases at V and 3 bases at J, with 9 bases between the two ends. The CDR3 sequence is 15 residues long. The germline gives CDR1 SGHRS, CDR2 YFSETQ. For the CDR3, the DNA is TGCGCCAGCAGCTTGGCTGCAGCCTCTAATGAAAAACTGTTTTTT. Encoded protein: CASSLAAASNEKLFF.

The chain employs TRBV10-3 and TRBJ1-4, with TRBD1 as a possible D gene (6 bases). Germline V gene lookup returns CDR1 ENHRY and CDR2 SYGVKD. V lost 2 bases and J lost 0, with 10 bases in between. The CDR3 has 16 residues. The CDR3 nucleotides read TGTGCCATCAGTGAGAGGGGGAGAGCAACTAATGAAAAACTGTTTTTT. The encoded protein is CAISERGRATNEKLFF.

The CDR3 nucleotides read TGTGCCAGCAGTTTATCACCCTCCTATGGCTACACCTTC. This sequence encodes CASSLSPSYGYTF. J is TRBJ1-2 and V is TRBV12-3 or TRBV12-4; D remains unclear. The CDR3 is made up of 13 amino acids. Trimming pared 2 bases from V and 4 bases from J, leaving 8 bases between.

V gene TRBV7-8 combines with J gene TRBJ2-1; possibly TRBD1 or TRBD2 for D (6 bases each). Germline V lookup: CDR1 SGHVS, CDR2 FQNEAQ. The CDR3 runs to 15 residues. Trimming shortened V by 4 bases and J by 7 bases, and 17 bases separated the two germline ends. The CDR3 nucleotides are TGTGCCAGCAGCTCCGGGGGCGTGGGATCGAATGAGCAGTTCTTC. Residues: CASSSGGVGSNEQFF.

The chain has TRBV11-2 and TRBJ2-7, with no clear D. Germline CDR1 SGHAT, CDR2 FQNNGV. V was shortened by 4 bases and J by 2 bases, with 15 bases between the two germline ends. This CDR3 comprises 15 residues. CDR3 amino acids: CASSSQQKAPYEQYF. The CDR3 nucleotides are TGTGCCAGCAGCTCCCAACAGAAGGCCCCCTACGAGCAGTACTTC. Complete variable domain (other parts from reference TRBV11-2 and TRBJ2-7): EAGVAQSPRYKIIEKRQSVAFWCNPISGHATLYWYQQILGQGPKLLIQFQNNGVVDDSQLPKDRFSAERLKGVDSTLKIQPAKLEDSAVYLCASSSQQKAPYEQYFGPGTRLTVT.

J is TRBJ2-6 and V is TRBV7-2; the D is unclear. The germline CDR1 and CDR2 sequences are SGHTA and FQGNSA. The V end lost 0 bases, the J end lost 0 bases, and 6 bases lay between the germline ends. This CDR3 region has 16 residues. CDR3 residues: CASSLAGSSGANVLTF. The CDR3 nucleotides are TGTGCCAGCAGCTTAGCCGGCAGCTCTGGGGCCAACGTCCTGACTTTC.

As to this clone: The sample has other DNA sequences that encode this CDR3 too. This chain joins TRBV7-2 and TRBJ1-5; D gene uncertain. Germline V gene data show CDR1 as SGHTA and CDR2 as FQGNSA. This CDR3 contains 14 residues. The ends were cut back, 1 base at V and 7 bases at J, with 11 bases in the middle. CDR3 loop: CASSLGQGMQPQHF. CDR3 in DNA: TGTGCCAGCAGCTTAGGACAAGGAATGCAGCCCCAGCATTTT.

The chain joins TRBV29-1 to TRBJ1-1; tentatively, D is TRBD1 (5 bases). Between the trimmed V and J ends, which lost 7 bases and 1 base, there was a span of 10 bases. CDR1 is SQVTM and CDR2 is ANQGSEA in the germline V gene. The CDR3 is made up of 12 amino acids. Written as DNA, the CDR3 is TGCAGCGCCTCCACAGGGAACACTGAAGCTTTCTTT. Protein: CSASTGNTEAFF.

The chain has TRBV7-9 and TRBJ2-7; D is perhaps TRBD1 or TRBD2 (5 bases each). CDR1 and CDR2 from the germline V gene are SEHNR and FQNEAQ (reference sequence). The CDR3 has 15 amino acids. V lost 1 base to trimming and J lost 6 bases, with 16 bases between them. The CDR3 DNA sequence: TGTGCCAGCAGCTTAGAGTCGGTCTACGGGGCCGAGCAGTACTTC. Its translation is CASSLESVYGAEQYF. Complete variable domain (other parts from reference TRBV7-9 and TRBJ2-7): DTGVSQNPRHKITKRGQNVTFRCDPISEHNRLYWYRQTLGQGPEFLTYFQNEAQLEKSRLLSDRFSAERPKGSFSTLEIQRTEQGDSAMYLCASSLESVYGAEQYFGPGTRLTVT.

The chain is built from TRBV5-4 and TRBJ2-1; 11 nucleotides align to TRBD2. Germline V gives CDR1 SGHNT, CDR2 YYREEE (reference sequence). The CDR3 totals 17 residues. The trim removed 0 bases at V and 0 bases at J, leaving 2 bases unmatched. CDR3 residues: CASSLASGGPSYNEQFF. The CDR3 DNA follows: TGTGCCAGCAGCTTGGCTAGCGGGGGGCCCTCCTACAATGAGCAGTTCTTC.

This chain links TRBV9 with TRBJ2-3, with D perhaps matching TRBD2 (5 bases). Germline CDR1 SGDLS, CDR2 YYNGEE. The length of the CDR3 is 15 residues. V gave up 4 bases and J gave up 10 bases, with 22 bases separating them. Written as DNA, the CDR3 is TGTGCCAGCAGCCCAAACCCCCTTGGATACGGGGCGCAGTATTTT. Residues: CASSPNPLGYGAQYF.

The gene calls are TRBV10-3 and TRBJ2-2; 8 nucleotides match TRBD1. The V and J ends lost 6 bases and 7 bases, in that order; junction bases with no gene match: 4. Per the germline V gene, CDR1 is ENHRY and CDR2 is SYGVKD. The CDR3 loop spans 13 amino acids. Here the CDR3 reads CAIRDRAVGELFF. For the CDR3, the DNA is TGTGCCATCAGGGACAGGGCGGTCGGGGAGCTGTTTTTT.

The chain recombines TRBV18 with TRBJ1-5, with TRBD1 matching 7 bases. This CDR3 contains 14 residues. The germline CDR1 and CDR2 sequences are KGHSH and LQKENI. V gave up 3 bases and J gave up 6 bases; unmatched junction bases: 5. CDR3 in DNA: TGTGCCAGCTCACCCGGGACAGAGATTCAGCCCCAGCATTTT. As protein: CASSPGTEIQPQHF.

The chain uses TRBV5-1 and TRBJ1-2; the D gene is possibly TRBD1 (6 bases). The CDR3 runs to 14 residues. Germline lookup yields CDR1 SGHRS and CDR2 YFSETQ. The ends were cut back, 5 bases at V and 0 bases at J, with 11 bases in the middle. The CDR3 DNA sequence: TGCGCCAGCAGTGCCGGGGGCCCTAACTATGGCTACACCTTC. Translation gives CASSAGGPNYGYTF.

The V gene is TRBV30, the J gene TRBJ1-2; maybe TRBD1 (6 bases). Germline V lookup: CDR1 GTSNPN, CDR2 SVGIG (reference sequence). Trimming removed 5 bases from V and 1 base from J, with 11 bases in between. CDR3 length: 13 amino acids. The DNA for the CDR3 is TGTGCCTGGTCCGGACAGTTTAACTATGGCTACACCTTC. It yields the protein CAWSGQFNYGYTF.

The chain has TRBV7-9 and TRBJ1-2; no clear D gene. The CDR3 is 15 amino acids. Trimming removed 1 base at V and 0 bases at J, with 9 bases between. CDR1 is SEHNR, CDR2 FQNEAQ, per germline (reference sequence). The CDR3 spells CASSLDPGTNYGYTF. CDR3 nucleotide sequence: TGTGCCAGCAGCTTAGACCCCGGGACTAACTATGGCTACACCTTC.